This T cell receptor (beta chain) is drawn from a study of CD8+ T cells in alopecia areata. Study as a whole: People stayed on tofacitinib for 6 to 18 months, then stopped the drug for 6 months.

The CDR3 extends over 16 amino acids. Unmatched junction bases numbered 8, after V lost 0 bases and J lost 2 bases. Germline CDR1 reads GTSNPN; CDR2 reads SVGIG (reference sequence). This clone has only a few counts. Sequencing used cDNA as its template, made by extracting RNA and reverse transcribing it. The table came from immunoSEQ multiplex PCR; TCRdb's copy has only in-frame clones and leaves some out. The sample contains hundreds of thousands of clones, 35% to 45% of which appear only once. The treatment here: oral pan-JAK inhibitor, 5-10 mg twice daily. As part of sample collection, lesional scalp punch biopsies and peripheral blood were taken from alopecia areata patients.

This chain links TRBV30 with TRBJ2-3; TRBD2 agrees at 7 bases. The source material was CD4+ T cells sorted from blood, sampled at week 34, from a patient treated with tofacitinib. The TCR sequence derives from a human donor with alopecia areata. CDR3 in amino acids: CAWSVGLAASTDTQYF. Written as DNA, the CDR3 is TGTGCCTGGAGTGTGGGTCTAGCGGCTTCCACAGATACGCAGTATTTT.